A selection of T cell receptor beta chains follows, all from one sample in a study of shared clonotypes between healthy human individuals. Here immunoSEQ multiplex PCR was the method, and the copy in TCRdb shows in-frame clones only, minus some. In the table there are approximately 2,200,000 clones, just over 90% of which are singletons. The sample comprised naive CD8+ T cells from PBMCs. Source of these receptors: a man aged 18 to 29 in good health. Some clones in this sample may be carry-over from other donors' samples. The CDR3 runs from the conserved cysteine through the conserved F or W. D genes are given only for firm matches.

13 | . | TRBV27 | CASRPMDGGELFF
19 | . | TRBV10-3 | CAISDGDSGSSYSGNTIYF
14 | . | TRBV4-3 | CASRKTLSSYEQYF
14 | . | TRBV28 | CASSLQRASYEQYF
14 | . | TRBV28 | CASSPQPQGYGYTF
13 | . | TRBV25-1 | CASSWGSYNEQFF
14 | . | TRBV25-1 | CASSGASSGNTIYF
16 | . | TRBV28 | CASSSRPLTNTGELFF
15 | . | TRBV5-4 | CASSWGDSSYNEQFF
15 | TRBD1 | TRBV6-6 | CASSRGQELGYEQYF
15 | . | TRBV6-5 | CASSYGRASQETQYF
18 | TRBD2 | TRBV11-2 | CASSFSPGLARNTGELFF
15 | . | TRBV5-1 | CASSLGRGSGNTIYF
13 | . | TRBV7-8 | CASSPSDAYEQYF
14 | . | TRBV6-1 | CASSEQGYLGELFF
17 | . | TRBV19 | CASRTRTRQESYNEQFF
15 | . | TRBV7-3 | CASSPTGGSNQPQHF
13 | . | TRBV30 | CAWSVVRDGKQFF
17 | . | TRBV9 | CASSPRGGRGAKETQYF
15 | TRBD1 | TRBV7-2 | CASSLGVAGGTEAFF
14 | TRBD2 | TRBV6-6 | CASSFGTSGDEQFF
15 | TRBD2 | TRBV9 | CASSAVGGSYNEQFF
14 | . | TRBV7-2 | CASSSTGANTEAFF
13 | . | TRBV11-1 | CASSLGRSYEQYF
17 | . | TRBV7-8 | CASSQNRARGDNQPQHF
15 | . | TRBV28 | CASSLGSSSANEQYF
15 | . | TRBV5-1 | CASSRGTEGSTEAFF
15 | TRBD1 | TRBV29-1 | CSVEGIGTDLYEQYF
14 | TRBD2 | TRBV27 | CASTWTSGSGELFF